This TCR beta chain was identified in a study of shared clonotypes between healthy human individuals. Study-level information: Each donor contributed plates that comprised three CD4 naive, three CD4 memory, two CD8 naive and one CD8 memory. Whole-study findings and limits: A small donor pool kept down the genetic and exposure-history diversity that was represented.

In germline, CDR1 is SQVTM, CDR2 ANQGSEA. Trimming took 7 bases from V and 2 from J, leaving 15 bases between them. The CDR3 is made up of 13 amino acids. The authors ran the assay at deep level. Clones were read by immunoSEQ multiplex PCR, and TCRdb kept only the in-frame ones, dropping some. Found here are 300,000 to 400,000 clones, around 86% of them singletons; the top ten hold roughly 15%. Healthy and HIV-negative, the adult donors had no recent acute infections or vaccinations. Remarks on this clone: Its antigen remains unknown.

Sequenced material: memory CD8+ T cells sorted from blood. Subset given: CD45RO+ cells pooled with CCR7-negative TemRA cells. V gene TRBV29-1 combines with J gene TRBJ2-7; no clear D. This receptor was identified in a man between 18 and 35 years old in good health. The CDR3 loop is CSAYPTLTYEQYF. The CDR3 DNA is TGCAGCGCCTACCCGACCCTGACCTACGAGCAGTACTTC.